The clone carrying this TCR beta chain was recorded many times. As for time point: pre-sensitization, week 0. Treatment noted: therapeutic diphenylcyclopropenone sensitization with weekly scalp DPC. Unseparated into fractions, whole blood served as the source from which total RNA was extracted. V lost 4 bases to trimming and J lost 5 bases; unmatched junction nucleotides: 10. From germline, CDR1 is MGHDK and CDR2 SYGVNS. The CDR3 runs to 18 residues. In TCRdb, the RACE reads were re-called with MiXCR into one record per CDR3 protein. In the table there are about 68,000 distinct CDR3 sequences, roughly 9.8% of which are singletons. This specimen belongs to a study of human T cells and chemical hapten exposure. For the study at large: TCR yields per sample varied, mainly owing to small pooled library volume differences.

The gene calls are TRBV25-1 and TRBJ2-1; 14 bases map to TRBD2. The source is a woman between 50 and 59 years old with alopecia areata. Some clones in this sample may be carry-over from other donors' samples. This sample comprised whole blood, obtained in connection with sensitization to the hapten diphenylcyclopropenone (DPC). CDR3 amino acids: CASSAGGLAGEEHNEQFF. The CDR3 DNA is TGTGCCAGCAGTGCCGGGGGACTAGCGGGAGAGGAGCACAATGAGCAGTTCTTC.